This is a list of T cell receptor beta chains from one sample in a study of human CD8 memory T cell subsets. TCRdb reanalyzed the 5' RACE reads and collapses them to one entry per CDR3 protein, without DNA. The data include 5,000 or so distinct CDR3 sequences; the top ten clones carry 28%. Specimen: CD8+ effector memory T cells (TEM) sorted from PBMCs. These receptors were obtained from a human donor in good health. CDR3s include the opening cysteine and the closing phenylalanine or tryptophan. Some rows have no size entry. The others give once, few or many, or a class for an expanded clone.

TRBV7-3,TRBJ2-2,NA,CASSHGGASEELFF
TRBV7-9,TRBJ2-5,NA,CATQAEETQYF
TRBV24-1,TRBJ2-7,NA,CATADTTGTSYEQYF
TRBV28,TRBJ1-6,medium-sized,CASAPPGRGSPLHF
TRBV18,TRBJ2-1,NA,CASSPAGSYGNEQFF
TRBV29-1,TRBJ1-2,NA,CSVKTGGGESSGYTF
TRBV20-1,TRBJ2-2,NA,CSARVAENTGELFF
TRBV5-6,TRBJ1-1,NA,CASSLDTEAFF
TRBV2,TRBJ1-5,NA,CASSLTGVSNQPQHF
TRBV29-1,TRBJ2-2,medium-sized,CSVENTGELFF
TRBV2,TRBJ2-4,NA,CASGTGTSEPGYF
TRBV15,TRBJ2-3,NA,CATSRDRGGDTQYF
TRBV7-3,TRBJ2-1,NA,CASSFTSSNEQFF
TRBV5-1,TRBJ2-7,NA,CASSPSTPHYEQYF
TRBV25-1,TRBJ1-2,NA,CASHTGTGRYGYTF
TRBV7-9,TRBJ2-5,medium-sized,CASSLLDSGRQETQYF
TRBV3-1,TRBJ2-7,NA,CASSQDYEQYF
TRBV28,TRBJ2-1,NA,CASSTGLADYNEQFF
TRBV10-3,TRBJ2-5,NA,CATSSGSTGETQYF
TRBV2,TRBJ1-1,NA,CARTFRTGEGAFF
TRBV4-1,TRBJ2-7,NA,CASSQEGGAGYSYEQYF
TRBV7-6,TRBJ2-2,NA,CASSPGTGVSGELFF
TRBV3-1,TRBJ2-7,medium-sized,CASSQDQREQYF
TRBV7-9,TRBJ1-1,medium-sized,CASSRADEAFF
TRBV19,TRBJ2-7,NA,CASSHGTGRGYEQYF
TRBV7-9,TRBJ2-4,NA,CASRPGIGNIQYF
TRBV11-3,TRBJ2-5,NA,CASSLSQGLAGETQYF
TRBV6-2/TRBV6-3,TRBJ2-7,NA,CASNPAGETYEQYF
TRBV4-2,TRBJ2-7,NA,CASSRLTGGTVYEQYF
TRBV6-2/TRBV6-3,TRBJ2-7,NA,CASSYSQTSYEQYF
TRBV5-4,TRBJ1-1,NA,CASSLVGTGVTEAFF
TRBV14,TRBJ2-1,NA,CASSQVGIGFKFF
TRBV29-1,TRBJ2-3,NA,CSVGGQGEMETDTQYF
TRBV7-8,TRBJ2-1,NA,CASSTLLEQFF
TRBV29-1,TRBJ2-3,medium-sized,CSVETTAGTTDTQYF
TRBV6-4,TRBJ2-1,NA,CASNPGQGSNEQFF
TRBV6-1,TRBJ2-6,NA,CASSEDSSGANVLTF
TRBV9,TRBJ2-1,NA,CASSVWAEPNNEQFF
TRBV9,TRBJ2-3,NA,CASSDGGTSTDTQYF
TRBV24-1,TRBJ2-3,NA,CATSDLDRGRTDTQYF
TRBV6-2/TRBV6-3,TRBJ2-7,NA,CASSSLRDRVDEQYF
TRBV13,TRBJ1-1,NA,CASSLQGSTEAFF
TRBV7-9,TRBJ2-2,NA,CASSTPQGANTGELFF
TRBV7-3,TRBJ2-3,medium-sized,CASSLWTGGLDTQYF
TRBV11-2,TRBJ1-1,NA,CASSLQGANTEAFF
TRBV15,TRBJ1-4,medium-sized,CATSGKKGEGEKLFF
TRBV6-1,TRBJ2-4,NA,CASSEQGANIQYF
TRBV9,TRBJ2-7,NA,CASSRGEGEQYF
TRBV7-2,TRBJ2-4,NA,CASSLPGELDIQYF
TRBV7-6,TRBJ2-4,NA,CASSFLAGVSDKNIQYF
TRBV28,TRBJ2-3,NA,CASSFLTSTDTQYF
TRBV9,TRBJ1-5,NA,CASGAGGGQPQHF
TRBV30,TRBJ1-5,NA,CAWSTTGQGQPQHF
TRBV5-1,TRBJ2-2,NA,CASRQTGGLTGELFF
TRBV11-2,TRBJ2-7,medium-sized,CASSFLDTLYTYEQYF